The 19 T cell receptor beta chains below were found in one sample sequenced in a study of cytomegalovirus exposure and HLA in healthy donors. The PCR was carried out with 60 Vbeta primers and 13 Jbeta primers. Clones were sequenced by immunoSEQ multiplex PCR, and TCRdb holds only the in-frame ones, with some missing. The sample contains 95,000 to 120,000 clones, about 79% of which appear only once. The material sequenced was PBMCs. These receptors all stem from a woman younger than 35 in good health and CMV-seronegative.

Of note for this clone: The same CDR3 arises from other DNA sequences in this sample as well. The chain has TRBV7-8 and TRBJ2-3; D may be TRBD2 (7 bases). The CDR3 extends over 15 amino acids. Germline values: CDR1 SGHVS, CDR2 FQNEAQ. Trimming left V 0 bases short and J 2 bases short, with 9 bases between. CDR3 sequence (DNA): TGTGCCAGCAGCTTAGCGGGGGGGCCCACAGATACGCAGTATTTT. Its protein product is CASSLAGGPTDTQYF.

The J gene is TRBJ1-2, the V gene TRBV5-6; D is ambiguous. There are 14 residues in the CDR3. Germline values: CDR1 SGHDT, CDR2 YYEEEE. V lost 1 base to trimming and J lost 8 bases, with 15 bases between them. In DNA form, the CDR3 reads TGTGCCAGCAGCTTGTTTCAGGCAGCCAAAGGCTACACCTTC. Amino acids: CASSLFQAAKGYTF.

The chain combines TRBV28 with TRBJ2-7, with D perhaps matching TRBD2 (5 bases). Trimming stripped 5 bases from V and 1 base from J, with 18 bases between. This CDR3 comprises 16 residues. The germline V gene has CDR1 MDHEN and CDR2 SYDVKM. The CDR3 coding sequence is TGTGCCAGCAGTGAAAGCTCGGGAACGGGTTCCTACGAGCAGTACTTC. Protein product: CASSESSGTGSYEQYF.

The V and J genes are TRBV7-2 and TRBJ2-3; D ambiguous. The V gene lost 2 bases and the J gene lost 2 bases, with 2 bases spanning the gap. The length of the CDR3 is 12 residues. The germline V gene encodes CDR1 SGHTA and CDR2 FQGNSA. The CDR3 DNA reads TGTGCCAGCAGCTTATACACAGATACGCAGTATTTT. Protein: CASSLYTDTQYF.

J is TRBJ2-7 and V is TRBV28; a weak D match, TRBD1 (5 bases). CDR1 and CDR2 (germline): MDHEN, SYDVKM. V shed 5 bases and J shed 8 bases, with 13 bases lying between them. The CDR3 is 12 residues long. Here the CDR3 reads CASSAVGAQQYF. The CDR3 coding sequence is TGTGCCAGCAGTGCGGTTGGGGCACAGCAGTACTTC.

This clone was recorded a few times. This chain uses TRBV7-2 with TRBJ1-2, with 9 positions matching TRBD1. This CDR3 region has 14 residues. Trimming at V came to 2 bases and at J to 4 bases, leaving 2 bases not matched to a gene. Germline V gives CDR1 SGHTA, CDR2 FQGNSA. CDR3 sequence: CASSLLTGGYGYTF. DNA for the CDR3: TGTGCCAGCAGCTTATTGACAGGGGGCTATGGCTACACCTTC.

This clone appeared once. The chain uses TRBV27 and TRBJ1-2; 7 bases fit TRBD1. V lost 4 bases to trimming and J lost 4 bases; unmatched junction nucleotides: 6. The CDR3 consists of 14 residues. The germline CDR1 and CDR2 sequences are MNHEY and SMNVEV (reference sequence). CDR3 sequence: CASSSRDSGYGYTF. The CDR3 region has the DNA TGTGCCAGCAGTTCCCGGGACAGCGGCTATGGCTACACCTTC.

The gene calls are TRBV28 and TRBJ2-7, with D maybe TRBD1 (5 bases). The CDR3 runs 14 residues. V was trimmed by 6 bases and J by 6 bases, leaving 18 bases between them. The germline gives CDR1 MDHEN, CDR2 SYDVKM. This chain's CDR3 is CASRGSWARAEQYF. In DNA form, the CDR3 reads TGTGCCAGCAGGGGAAGTTGGGCCAGGGCCGAGCAGTACTTC.

J is TRBJ2-2 and V is TRBV5-6; 7 positions agree with TRBD1. Unmatched junction bases numbered 7, after V lost 0 bases and J lost 5 bases. This CDR3 is 16 amino acids long. Germline lookup yields CDR1 SGHDT and CDR2 YYEEEE. The chain's CDR3 is CASSLVPGQITGELFF. The CDR3 DNA reads as TGTGCCAGCAGCTTGGTCCCGGGACAGATTACCGGGGAGCTGTTTTTT. The entire variable domain, with the rest obtained from reference TRBV5-6 and TRBJ2-2, is as follows: DAGVTQSPTHLIKTRGQQVTLRCSPKSGHDTVSWYQQALGQGPQFIFQYYEEEERQRGNFPDRFSGHQFPNYSSELNVNALLLGDSALYLCASSLVPGQITGELFFGEGSRLTVL.

This clone appeared a few times. The CDR3 bases are TGCGCCAGCAGCCATTCCACTAGCGCATCCACAGATACGCAGTATTTT. It codes for CASSHSTSASTDTQYF. The rearrangement uses TRBV4-3 and TRBJ2-3, with TRBD2 matching over 7 bases. CDR3 length: 16 amino acids. CDR1 LGHNA and CDR2 YSLEER come from the germline V gene. Trimming took 3 bases from V and 2 from J; bases not matched to a gene: 8.

In this sample, this clone turned up a few times. This rearrangement joins TRBV7-6 to TRBJ2-7, with a weak D call TRBD1 (6 bases). The CDR3 spans 14 residues. V lost 1 base and J 7 bases, leaving 14 bases between the germline ends. CDR1 is SGHVS and CDR2 is FNYEAQ in the germline V gene. The DNA for the CDR3 is TGTGCCAGCAGCTTAGAAAGGGGGAGTGGGGAGCAGTACGTC. Translation: CASSLERGSGEQYV.

The chain recombines TRBV6-6 with TRBJ2-2; tentative D call: TRBD2 (5 bases). Trimming took 8 bases from V and 0 from J, leaving 7 bases between them. The CDR3 is 13 residues long. Germline V gene lookup returns CDR1 MNHNY and CDR2 SVGAGI (reference sequence). In DNA form, the CDR3 reads TGTGCCAGCGGAGGTGCGAACACCGGGGAGCTGTTTTTT. Translation gives CASGGANTGELFF.

Only one count was recorded for this clone. The chain uses TRBV5-6 and TRBJ1-5, with D possibly TRBD1 on 5 matching bases. This CDR3 has 13 amino acids. Germline V gene data show CDR1 as SGHDT and CDR2 as YYEEEE. Trimming took off 4 bases at V and 6 bases at J, with 11 bases between the two ends. The CDR3 loop reads CASSGGGAQPQHF. CDR3 in DNA: TGTGCCAGCAGCGGAGGAGGGGCTCAGCCCCAGCATTTT.

The J gene is TRBJ1-2, the V gene TRBV5-4; 7 positions agree with TRBD1. Germline V gene sequence: CDR1 SGHNT, CDR2 YYREEE (reference sequence). Losses at the gene ends were 4 bases for V and 5 bases for J; bases not matched to a gene: 5. The CDR3 consists of 13 residues. CDR3 loop: CASSQGQYYGYTF. CDR3 nucleotides: TGTGCCAGCAGCCAGGGACAGTATTATGGCTACACCTTC.

CDR3 DNA: TGCGCCAGCAGCTTGAACAATCAAGAGACCCAGTACTTC. The encoded protein is CASSLNNQETQYF. The rearrangement links TRBV5-1 to TRBJ2-5; D call uncertain. Germline V gene sequence: CDR1 SGHRS, CDR2 YFSETQ. V lost 1 base and J 2 bases, leaving 6 bases between the germline ends. The CDR3 contains 13 residues.

This clone appeared a few times. V and J are TRBV6-5 and TRBJ1-1, with a weak D call TRBD1 (6 bases). CDR1 and CDR2 (germline): MNHEY, SVGAGI. The CDR3 has 14 residues. The V end was cut by 5 bases, the J end by 1 base, with 11 bases between. Here the CDR3 DNA reads TGTGCCAGCAGTGCGCCGGGACAGAACACTGAAGCTTTCTTT. The encoded protein is CASSAPGQNTEAFF.

This clone was picked up a small number of times. This chain links TRBV14 with TRBJ1-1; 7 bases map to TRBD1. Unmatched junction bases numbered 4, after V lost 3 bases and J lost 0 bases. Germline V gene sequence: CDR1 SGHDN, CDR2 FVKESK. CDR3 length equals 15 residues. The CDR3 sequence: CASSHEDRLNTEAFF. DNA for the CDR3: TGTGCCAGCAGCCATGAGGACAGGTTGAACACTGAAGCTTTCTTT. The whole variable domain, filled in from reference TRBV14 and TRBJ1-1, reads EAGVTQFPSHSVIEKGQTVTLRCDPISGHDNLYWYRRVMGKEIKFLLHFVKESKQDESGMPNNRFLAERTGGTYSTLKVQPAELEDSGVYFCASSHEDRLNTEAFFGQGTRLTVV.

The genes are TRBV6-1 and TRBJ1-4, with 8 bases matching TRBD1. This CDR3 spans 14 amino acids. Germline CDR1 and CDR2: MNHNS and SASEGT. The ends lost 5 bases at V and 5 bases at J; junction bases unmatched: 4. The DNA for the CDR3 is TGTGCCAGCAGTTGGGACAGGCAGAATGAAAAACTGTTTTTT. It translates to CASSWDRQNEKLFF.

Details on this clone: At one end, the junction sequence differs from germline, possibly due to a read error. Other nucleotide sequences in the sample specify the same CDR3. The J gene is TRBJ1-4, the V gene TRBV2, with D possibly being TRBD1 (5 bases). Germline CDR1 SNHLY, CDR2 FYNNEI. CDR3 length equals 14 residues. In nucleotides, the CDR3 is TGTGCCAGCATCAATAGGGGTTCTAATGAAAAGCTGTTTTTT. As protein: CASINRGSNEKLFF.